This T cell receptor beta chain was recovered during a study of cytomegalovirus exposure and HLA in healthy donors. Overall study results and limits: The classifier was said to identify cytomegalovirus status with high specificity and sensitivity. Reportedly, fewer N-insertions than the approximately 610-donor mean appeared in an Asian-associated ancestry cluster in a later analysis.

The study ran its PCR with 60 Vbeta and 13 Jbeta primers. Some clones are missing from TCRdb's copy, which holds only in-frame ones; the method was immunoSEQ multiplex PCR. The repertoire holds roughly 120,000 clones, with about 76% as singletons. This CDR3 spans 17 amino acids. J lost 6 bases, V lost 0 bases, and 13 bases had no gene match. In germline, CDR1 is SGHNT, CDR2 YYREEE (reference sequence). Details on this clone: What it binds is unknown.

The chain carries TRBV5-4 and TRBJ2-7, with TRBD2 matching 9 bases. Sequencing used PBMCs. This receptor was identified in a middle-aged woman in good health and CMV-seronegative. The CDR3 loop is CASSLGLAGTLGVEQYF. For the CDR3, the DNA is TGTGCCAGCAGCTTGGGGCTAGCGGGAACCCTAGGAGTCGAGCAGTACTTC. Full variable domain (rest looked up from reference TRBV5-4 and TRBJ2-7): ETGVTQSPTHLIKTRGQQVTLRCSSQSGHNTVSWYQQALGQGPQFIFQYYREEENGRGNFPPRFSGLQFPNYSSELNVNALELDDSALYLCASSLGLAGTLGVEQYFGPGTRLTVT.